These T cell receptor beta chains were read from a single sample in a study of blood T cell repertoires in COVID-19. The table came from immunoSEQ multiplex PCR; TCRdb's copy has only in-frame clones and leaves some out. The sample lists 91,000 or so clones, approximately 86% occurring once. Sequenced: peripheral blood. All receptors derive from a woman in her fifties or sixties in a cohort sampled during active or convalescent COVID-19. Each CDR3 is given with its conserved first and last residue. A D gene is named only where the DNA matches it firmly. Expanded clones are given a class, and other clones once, few, many or no size at all.

D: NA
V: TRBV5-1
J: TRBJ1-1
size: NA
DNA: TGCGCCAGCAGGACAGAAATCACTGAAGCTTTCTTT
CDR3: CASRTEITEAFF

D: TRBD1
V: TRBV5-6
J: TRBJ1-4
size: few
DNA: TGTGCCAGCAGCTTGGGACAGGGTATCGTAACTAATGAAAAACTGTTTTTT
CDR3: CASSLGQGIVTNEKLFF

D: TRBD1
V: TRBV7-3
J: TRBJ1-2
size: once
DNA: TGTGCCAGCAGCTTAAATGTGGGACAGGGGTTCGCCTTC
CDR3: CASSLNVGQGFAF

D: NA
V: TRBV5-1
J: TRBJ2-7
size: few
DNA: TGCGCCAGCAGCTTGGGACAGGGAGGTCTGAGTGGGTTCTACGAGCAGTACTTC
CDR3: CASSLGQGGLSGFYEQYF

D: TRBD2
V: TRBV7-3
J: TRBJ2-3
size: once
DNA: TGTGCCAGCAGCGAACTAGCGGGGGCTAGCACAGATACGCAGTATTTT
CDR3: CASSELAGASTDTQYF

D: NA
V: TRBV19
J: TRBJ1-2
size: NA
DNA: TGTGCCAGTACCAACGGGGGAGCTCCCAACTATGGCTACACCTTC
CDR3: CASTNGGAPNYGYTF

D: NA
V: TRBV7-9
J: TRBJ2-3
size: NA
DNA: TGTGCCAGCAGCTTAGAGACAAGATCAGATACGCAGTATTTT
CDR3: CASSLETRSDTQYF

D: TRBD1
V: TRBV6-5
J: TRBJ2-7
size: NA
DNA: TGTGCCAGCAGTCTAGGGACAGGACCGTACGAGCAGTACTTC
CDR3: CASSLGTGPYEQYF

D: NA
V: TRBV27
J: TRBJ1-1
size: NA
DNA: TGTGCCAGCAGTTTCTATGGAGACACTGAAGCTTTCTTT
CDR3: CASSFYGDTEAFF

D: TRBD1
V: TRBV11-2
J: TRBJ1-1
size: NA
DNA: TGTGCCAGCAGCTTAGGAGGGGGCGAGACTGAAGCTTTCTTT
CDR3: CASSLGGGETEAFF

D: NA
V: TRBV7-9
J: TRBJ2-7
size: NA
DNA: TGTGCCAGCAGCTTAGATCAGGGGTACGAGCAGTACTTC
CDR3: CASSLDQGYEQYF

D: NA
V: TRBV19
J: TRBJ1-5
size: NA
DNA: TGTGCCAGTAGTATAGATCCCCGGCCAGGGCGGAATCAGCCCCAGCATTTT
CDR3: CASSIDPRPGRNQPQHF

D: NA
V: TRBV15
J: TRBJ2-1
size: NA
DNA: TGTGCCACCAGCATAGTGCATGAGCAGTTCTTC
CDR3: CATSIVHEQFF

D: NA
V: TRBV5-4
J: TRBJ2-5
size: NA
DNA: TGTGCCAGCAGCTTCACAGAAGAGACCCAGTACTTC
CDR3: CASSFTEETQYF

D: TRBD1
V: TRBV7-9
J: TRBJ1-2
size: NA
DNA: TGTGCCAGCAGCTTAGCTGCGGACAGGGACTATGGCTACACCTTC
CDR3: CASSLAADRDYGYTF

D: TRBD1
V: TRBV19
J: TRBJ1-3
size: NA
DNA: TGTGCCACCTCACAGGGGCGCTCTGGAAACACCATATATTTT
CDR3: CATSQGRSGNTIYF

D: NA
V: TRBV5-5
J: TRBJ1-2
size: NA
DNA: TGTGCCAGCAGACAGGGTATAGAGTATGGCTACACCTTC
CDR3: CASRQGIEYGYTF

D: NA
V: TRBV6-6
J: TRBJ1-3
size: few
DNA: TGTGCCAGCAGAAGCCCGACTGACAGCTCTGGAAACACCATATATTTT
CDR3: CASRSPTDSSGNTIYF

D: NA
V: TRBV28
J: TRBJ2-7
size: NA
DNA: TGTGCCAGCAGTGGCAGGGGGGACGAGCAGTACTTC
CDR3: CASSGRGDEQYF

D: NA
V: TRBV6-5
J: TRBJ1-6
size: NA
DNA: TGTGCCAGCAGAGGGGCAGGCAATTCACCCCTCCACTTT
CDR3: CASRGAGNSPLHF